The TCR beta chain under discussion was sequenced for a study of cytomegalovirus exposure and HLA in healthy donors. Study outcomes and limitations: Altogether, 150 to 200 TCR beta chains were recorded as cytomegalovirus-associated.

PCR involved 60 Vbeta and 13 Jbeta primers. Clones were sequenced by immunoSEQ multiplex PCR, and TCRdb holds only the in-frame ones, with some missing. The repertoire holds about 89,000 clones, with less than 85% as singletons. As concerns this clone: Antigen unknown.

Those who donated were healthy bone marrow donors. The TCR comes from a male donor in good health and CMV-seronegative. The sample comprised PBMCs.

CDR3 region: CASSLAAGASYEQYF. CDR3 DNA: TGCGCCAGCAGCTTGGCGGCAGGGGCGTCGTACGAGCAGTACTTC. This chain links TRBV5-1 with TRBJ2-7; D is possibly TRBD1 (6 bases). V dropped 0 bases and J dropped 4 bases, with 14 bases sitting between them. The germline CDR1 and CDR2 sequences are SGHRS and YFSETQ. This CDR3 region has 15 residues.